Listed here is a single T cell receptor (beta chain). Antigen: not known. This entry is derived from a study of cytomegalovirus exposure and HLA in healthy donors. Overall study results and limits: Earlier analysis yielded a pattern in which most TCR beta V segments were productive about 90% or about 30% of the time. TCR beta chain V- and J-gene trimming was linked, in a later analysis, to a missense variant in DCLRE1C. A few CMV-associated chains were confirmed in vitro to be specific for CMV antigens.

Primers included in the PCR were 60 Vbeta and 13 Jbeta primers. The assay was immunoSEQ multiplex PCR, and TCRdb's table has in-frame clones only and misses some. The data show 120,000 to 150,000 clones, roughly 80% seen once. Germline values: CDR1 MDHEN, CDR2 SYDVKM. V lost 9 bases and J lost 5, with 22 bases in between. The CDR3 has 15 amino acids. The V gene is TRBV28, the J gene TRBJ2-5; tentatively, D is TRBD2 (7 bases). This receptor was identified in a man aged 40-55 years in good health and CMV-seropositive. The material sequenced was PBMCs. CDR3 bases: TGTGCCAGTTCCGAGGGGGGGGTGGCATTGGAGACCCAGTACTTC. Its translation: CASSEGGVALETQYF.